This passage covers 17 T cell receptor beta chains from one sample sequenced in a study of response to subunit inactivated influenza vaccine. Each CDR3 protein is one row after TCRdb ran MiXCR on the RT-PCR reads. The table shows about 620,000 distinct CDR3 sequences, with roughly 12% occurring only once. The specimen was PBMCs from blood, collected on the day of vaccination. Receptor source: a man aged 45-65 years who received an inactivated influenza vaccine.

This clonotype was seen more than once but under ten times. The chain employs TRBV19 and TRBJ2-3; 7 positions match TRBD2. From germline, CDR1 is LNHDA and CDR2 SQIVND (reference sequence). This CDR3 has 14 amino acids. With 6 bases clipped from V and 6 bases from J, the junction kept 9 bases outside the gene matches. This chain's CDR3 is CASRISGVQDTQYF. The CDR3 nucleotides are TGTGCCAGTAGAATCAGCGGGGTGCAGGATACGCAGTATTTT.

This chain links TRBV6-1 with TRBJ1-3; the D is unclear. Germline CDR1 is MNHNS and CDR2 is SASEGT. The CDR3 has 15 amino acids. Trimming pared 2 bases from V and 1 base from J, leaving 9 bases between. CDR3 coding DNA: TGTGCCAGCAGTGAACAACACTTATCTGGAAACACCATATATTTT. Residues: CASSEQHLSGNTIYF.

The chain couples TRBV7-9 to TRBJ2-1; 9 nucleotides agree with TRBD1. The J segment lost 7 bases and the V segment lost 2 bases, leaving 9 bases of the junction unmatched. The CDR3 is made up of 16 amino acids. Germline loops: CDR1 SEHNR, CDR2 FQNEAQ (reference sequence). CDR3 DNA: TGTGCCAGCAGCTTAATCAGGACAGGGGTTCGGAATGAGCAGTTCTTC. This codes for CASSLIRTGVRNEQFF.

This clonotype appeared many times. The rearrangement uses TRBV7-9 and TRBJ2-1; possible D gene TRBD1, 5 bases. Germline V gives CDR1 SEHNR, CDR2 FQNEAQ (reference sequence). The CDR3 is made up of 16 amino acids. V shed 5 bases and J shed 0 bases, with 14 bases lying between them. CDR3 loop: CASSPSGLSSYNEQFF. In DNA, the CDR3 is TGTGCCAGCAGCCCATCAGGGTTGAGCTCCTACAATGAGCAGTTCTTC.

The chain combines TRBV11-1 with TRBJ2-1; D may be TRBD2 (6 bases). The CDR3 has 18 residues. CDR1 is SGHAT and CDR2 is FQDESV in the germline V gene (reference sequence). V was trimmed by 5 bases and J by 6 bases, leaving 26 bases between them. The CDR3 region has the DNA TGTGCCAGCAGCCCCGCGGGGCGGGACCCCGGAGTGGGCAATGAGCAGTTCTTC. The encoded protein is CASSPAGRDPGVGNEQFF.

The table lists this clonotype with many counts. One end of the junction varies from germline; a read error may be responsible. CDR3 sequence reads: CASSLGGVTEAFF. The CDR3, as DNA: TGTGCCAGCAGCTTAGGAGGGGTCACTGAAGCTTTCTTT. The chain links TRBV12-3 or TRBV12-4 to TRBJ1-1, with D tentatively TRBD1 (5 bases). This CDR3 has 13 amino acids.

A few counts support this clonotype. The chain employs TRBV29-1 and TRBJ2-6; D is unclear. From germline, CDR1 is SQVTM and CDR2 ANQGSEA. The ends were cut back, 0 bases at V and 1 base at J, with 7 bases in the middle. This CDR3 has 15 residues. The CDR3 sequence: CSVEDWSSGANVLTF. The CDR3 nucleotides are TGCAGCGTTGAAGATTGGAGTTCTGGGGCCAACGTCCTGACTTTC. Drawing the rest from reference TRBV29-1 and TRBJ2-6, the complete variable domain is SAVISQKPSRDICQRGTSLTIQCQVDSQVTMMFWYRQQPGQSLTLIATANQGSEATYESGFVIDKFPISRPNLTFSTLTVSNMSPEDSSIYLCSVEDWSSGANVLTFGAGSRLTVL.

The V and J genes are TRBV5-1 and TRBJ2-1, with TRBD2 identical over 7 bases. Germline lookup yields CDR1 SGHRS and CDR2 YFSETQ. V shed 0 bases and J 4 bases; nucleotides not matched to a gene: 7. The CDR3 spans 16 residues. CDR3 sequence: CASSLAALAEYNEQFF. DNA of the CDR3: TGCGCCAGCAGCTTGGCCGCGCTAGCGGAATACAATGAGCAGTTCTTC.

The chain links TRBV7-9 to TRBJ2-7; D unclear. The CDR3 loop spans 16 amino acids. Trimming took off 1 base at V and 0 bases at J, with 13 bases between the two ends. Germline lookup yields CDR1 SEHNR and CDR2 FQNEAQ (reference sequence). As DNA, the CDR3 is TGTGCCAGCAGCTTAGTTATGTGGGGAAGCTCCTACGAGCAGTACTTC. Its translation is CASSLVMWGSSYEQYF.

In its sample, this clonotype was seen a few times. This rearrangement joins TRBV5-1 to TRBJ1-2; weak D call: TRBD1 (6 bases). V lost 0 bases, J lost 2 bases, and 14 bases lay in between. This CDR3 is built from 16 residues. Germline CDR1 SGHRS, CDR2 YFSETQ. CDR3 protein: CASSLGFGTLNYGYTF. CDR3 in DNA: TGCGCCAGCAGCTTGGGATTTGGGACACTCAACTATGGCTACACCTTC.

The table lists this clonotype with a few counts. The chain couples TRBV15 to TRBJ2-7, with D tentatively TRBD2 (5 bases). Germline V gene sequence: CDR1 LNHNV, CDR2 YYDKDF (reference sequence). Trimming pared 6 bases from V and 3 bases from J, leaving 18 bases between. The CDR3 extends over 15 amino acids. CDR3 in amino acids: CATRGMGDNHYEQYF. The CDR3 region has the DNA TGTGCCACCAGAGGAATGGGAGACAACCACTACGAGCAGTACTTC.

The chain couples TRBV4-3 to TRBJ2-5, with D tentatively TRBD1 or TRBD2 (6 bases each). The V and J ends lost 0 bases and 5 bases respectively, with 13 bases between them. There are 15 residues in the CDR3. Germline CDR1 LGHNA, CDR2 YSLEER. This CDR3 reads CASSQDPGADETQYF. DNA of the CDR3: TGCGCCAGCAGCCAAGATCCGGGGGCCGACGAGACCCAGTACTTC.

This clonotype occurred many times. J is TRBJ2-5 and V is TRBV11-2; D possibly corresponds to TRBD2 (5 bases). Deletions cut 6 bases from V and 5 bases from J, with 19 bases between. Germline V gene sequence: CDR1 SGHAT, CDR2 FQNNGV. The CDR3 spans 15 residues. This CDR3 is CASSNLVQSGETQYF. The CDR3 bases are TGTGCCAGCAGTAACTTAGTACAGTCGGGGGAGACCCAGTACTTC.

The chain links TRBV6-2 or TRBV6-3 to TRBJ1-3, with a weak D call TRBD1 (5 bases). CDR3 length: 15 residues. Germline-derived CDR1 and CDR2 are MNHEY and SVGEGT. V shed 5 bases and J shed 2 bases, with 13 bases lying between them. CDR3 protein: CASSGTAGTGNTIYF. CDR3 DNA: TGTGCCAGCAGTGGAACCGCAGGGACTGGAAACACCATATATTTT.

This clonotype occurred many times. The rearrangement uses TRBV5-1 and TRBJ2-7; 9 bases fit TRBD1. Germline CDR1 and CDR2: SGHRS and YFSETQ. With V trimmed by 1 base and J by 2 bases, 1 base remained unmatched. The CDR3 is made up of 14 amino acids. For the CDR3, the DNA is TGCGCCAGCAGCTTGTGGGACAGGGCCTACGAGCAGTACTTC. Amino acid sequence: CASSLWDRAYEQYF.

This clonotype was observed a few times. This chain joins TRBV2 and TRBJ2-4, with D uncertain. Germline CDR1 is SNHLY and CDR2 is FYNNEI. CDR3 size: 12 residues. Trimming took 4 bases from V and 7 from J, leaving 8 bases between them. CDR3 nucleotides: TGTGCCAGCAGTGTAGAGAGGAACATTCAGTACTTC. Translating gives CASSVERNIQYF.

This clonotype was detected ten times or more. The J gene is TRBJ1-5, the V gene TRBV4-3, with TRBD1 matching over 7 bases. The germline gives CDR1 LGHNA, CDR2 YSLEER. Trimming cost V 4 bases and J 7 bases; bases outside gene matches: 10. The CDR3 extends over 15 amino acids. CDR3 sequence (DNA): TGCGCCAGCAGCCGGAACAGGGGAAGCGGACAGCCCCAGCATTTT. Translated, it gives CASSRNRGSGQPQHF.